The 12 T cell receptor beta chains listed next were all sequenced from one sample in a study of cytomegalovirus exposure and HLA in healthy donors (dated by TCRdb to about 2017). Library preparation used the immunoSEQ multiplex PCR assay. For the multiplex PCR, a mixture combining 60 forward primers for TCR Vbeta segments and 13 reverse primers for TCR Jbeta segments was used. TCRdb retrieved this table from immuneACCESS and kept in-frame rearrangements only. Not all clones are present; in checked studies, unresolved V genes account for under half, and no reason is known for the remainder. The sample table records roughly 160,000 clones; about 85% of these occur just once. The ten largest clones take up 1% of the sample. The specimen sequenced was PBMCs. These receptors came from a boy aged 2 to 9 in good health and CMV-seronegative.

The CDR3 is CASSPSPGTGVAEAFF. Here the CDR3 DNA reads TGCGCCAGCAGCCCTAGTCCCGGGACAGGGGTAGCAGAAGCTTTCTTT. This chain joins TRBV4-1 and TRBJ1-1, with TRBD1 matching 10 bases. The V and J ends lost 4 bases and 8 bases, in that order; junction bases with no gene match: 13. CDR1 MGHRA and CDR2 YSYEKL come from the germline V gene. This CDR3 contains 16 residues.

This chain uses TRBV30 with TRBJ2-5; 7 nucleotides align to TRBD2. The germline V gene encodes CDR1 GTSNPN and CDR2 SVGIG (reference sequence). This CDR3 contains 12 residues. The V gene end was trimmed by 4 bases and the J gene end by 1 base; junction bases not matched to a gene: 0. Here the CDR3 reads CAWTSGQETQYF. As DNA, the CDR3 is TGTGCCTGGACTAGCGGCCAAGAGACCCAGTACTTC.

The chain employs TRBV6-5 and TRBJ1-6, with D possibly matching TRBD1 (5 bases). Between the trimmed V and J ends, which lost 0 bases and 10 bases, there was a span of 13 bases. In germline, CDR1 is MNHEY, CDR2 SVGAGI. CDR3 size: 15 residues. CDR3 sequence reads: CASSYSGPPDSPLHF. CDR3 sequence (DNA): TGTGCCAGCAGTTACTCGGGGCCCCCCGACTCACCCCTCCACTTT.

This clone has more than one count but fewer than ten. The chain has TRBV4-2 and TRBJ2-5; the D is unclear. The germline CDR1 and CDR2 sequences are LGHNA and YNFKEQ. This CDR3 is built from 16 residues. V lost 2 bases and J lost 0, with 13 bases in between. CDR3 DNA: TGTGCCAGCAGCCAACCTAGATTGGTCGACCAAGAGACCCAGTACTTC. This encodes CASSQPRLVDQETQYF.

This clone came up once. The chain links TRBV28 to TRBJ1-4, with unresolved D. Trimming stripped 3 bases from V and 8 bases from J, with 13 bases between. Germline V gene data show CDR1 as MDHEN and CDR2 as SYDVKM. The CDR3 has 14 residues. The CDR3 protein is CASSFSRGREKLFF. DNA for the CDR3: TGTGCCAGCAGTTTTTCCCGGGGTAGGGAAAAACTGTTTTTT.

J is TRBJ2-7 and V is TRBV11-2; D gene ambiguous. The CDR3 totals 16 residues. Trimming shortened V by 1 base and J by 1 base, and 14 bases separated the two germline ends. The germline CDR1 and CDR2 sequences are SGHAT and FQNNGV. CDR3 sequence (DNA): TGTGCCAGCAGCTTAGGGGTAACGTCCGGGTCCTACGAGCAGTACGTC. Protein sequence: CASSLGVTSGSYEQYV.

The chain joins TRBV5-6 to TRBJ2-2; 10 bases fit TRBD2. V gave up 6 bases and J gave up 2 bases; unmatched junction bases: 7. CDR1 is SGHDT and CDR2 is YYEEEE in the germline V gene. The CDR3 contains 16 residues. The DNA for the CDR3 is TGTGCCAGCACCCCTCTAGCGGGGGCAAACACCGGGGAGCTGTTTTTT. It yields the protein CASTPLAGANTGELFF.

The chain couples TRBV20-1 to TRBJ1-1; 7 bases agree with TRBD1. V dropped 3 bases and J dropped 8; count of bases not matched to a gene: 0. Looked up from germline, CDR1 is DFQATT and CDR2 is SNEGSKA (reference sequence). This CDR3 spans 10 amino acids. The CDR3 DNA is TGCAGTGCTAGGGGACAGGAAGCTTTCTTT. Translating it yields CSARGQEAFF.

This chain links TRBV2 with TRBJ2-7; 8 bases fit TRBD1. The CDR3 sequence is 13 residues long. Unmatched junction bases numbered 7, after V lost 8 bases and J lost 4 bases. CDR1 and CDR2 from the germline V gene are SNHLY and FYNNEI. In DNA, the CDR3 is TGTGCCAGCGTTGGGACAGGACTATACGAGCAGTACGTC. Translated, it gives CASVGTGLYEQYV.

The genes are TRBV10-3 and TRBJ1-6; unclear D gene. Trimming left V 5 bases short and J 5 bases short, with 19 bases between. This CDR3 has 17 amino acids. CDR1 and CDR2 (germline): ENHRY, SYGVKD. CDR3 protein: CAISSRSSYTDNSPLHF. For the CDR3, the DNA is TGTGCCATCAGTTCTCGATCTTCTTATACGGATAATTCACCCCTCCACTTT.

This chain connects TRBV27 to TRBJ1-1; unclear D gene. Germline V gives CDR1 MNHEY, CDR2 SMNVEV (reference sequence). V lost 6 bases, J lost 4 bases, and 9 bases lay in between. The CDR3 extends over 12 amino acids. The CDR3 DNA reads as TGTGCCAGCAGATTCGGAGGCACTGAAGCTTTCTTT. It specifies CASRFGGTEAFF.

This chain links TRBV18 with TRBJ2-3, with TRBD1 matching 9 bases. CDR1 and CDR2 (germline): KGHSH, LQKENI. V shed 1 base and J 5 bases; nucleotides not matched to a gene: 7. This CDR3 comprises 16 residues. CDR3 sequence reads: CASSPLRDRVGDTQYF. As DNA, the CDR3 is TGTGCCAGCTCACCACTCCGGGACAGGGTGGGAGATACGCAGTATTTT.